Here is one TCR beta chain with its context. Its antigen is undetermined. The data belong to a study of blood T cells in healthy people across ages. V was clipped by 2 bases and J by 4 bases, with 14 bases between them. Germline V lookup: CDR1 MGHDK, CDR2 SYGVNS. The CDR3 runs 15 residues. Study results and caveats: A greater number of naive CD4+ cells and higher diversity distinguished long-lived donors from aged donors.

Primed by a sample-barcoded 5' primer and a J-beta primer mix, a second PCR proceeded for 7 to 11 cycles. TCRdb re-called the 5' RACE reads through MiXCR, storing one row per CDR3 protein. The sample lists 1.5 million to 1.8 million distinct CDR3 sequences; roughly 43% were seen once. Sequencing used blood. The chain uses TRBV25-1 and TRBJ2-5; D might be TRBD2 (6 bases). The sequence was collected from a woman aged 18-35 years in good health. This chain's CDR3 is CASSEGYEEGETQYF. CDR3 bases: TGTGCCAGCAGTGAAGGATACGAGGAGGGAGAGACCCAGTACTTC.